One sample yielded the 20 T cell receptor beta chains listed below, sequenced in a study of T cell responses to AZD1222 COVID-19 vaccine. Generated by immunoSEQ multiplex PCR, the TCRdb table keeps only in-frame clones and is missing some. Of 100,000 to 150,000 clones in the sample, around 90% were seen once. Specimen: peripheral blood, collected on day 0 of AZD1222 vaccination. Receptors were obtained from an adult in good health.

The chain has TRBV28 and TRBJ1-2, with TRBD1 matching over 9 bases. The trim removed 5 bases at V and 5 bases at J, leaving 9 bases unmatched. The CDR3 is 15 amino acids. Germline-derived CDR1 and CDR2 are MDHEN and SYDVKM. The CDR3 protein is CASSSPTGTGYGYTF. Here the CDR3 DNA reads TGTGCCAGCAGTAGCCCCACCGGGACAGGGTATGGCTACACCTTC.

The chain recombines TRBV7-9 with TRBJ2-7; 12 bases agree with TRBD1. Per the germline V gene, CDR1 is SEHNR and CDR2 is FQNEAQ (reference sequence). This CDR3 is 16 amino acids long. V was pared by 5 bases and J by 6 bases, with 11 bases of the junction left unmatched. CDR3 DNA: TGTGCCAGCAGCCCGGAGTGGGACAGGGGGCGACGCGAGCAGTACTTC. Protein: CASSPEWDRGRREQYF.

V gene TRBV28 combines with J gene TRBJ2-3, with a tentative D call TRBD2 (7 bases). With 6 bases removed from V and 3 bases from J, the gap between germline ends came to 16 bases. Germline V gives CDR1 MDHEN, CDR2 SYDVKM. This CDR3 has 15 residues. Here the CDR3 DNA reads TGTGCCAGCAGAGGGGTGGGGGGGCAGACAGATACGCAGTATTTT. It specifies CASRGVGGQTDTQYF.

The genes are TRBV7-3 and TRBJ1-6; D is unresolved. The CDR3 has 14 residues. V lost 1 base and J 5 bases, leaving 6 bases between the germline ends. The germline V gene has CDR1 SGHTA and CDR2 FQGTGA. The chain's CDR3 is CASSLSGNNSPLHF. The CDR3 nucleotides read TGTGCCAGCAGCTTAAGCGGAAATAATTCACCCCTCCACTTT.

V and J are TRBV30 and TRBJ1-6; 12 bases agree with TRBD1. CDR1 and CDR2 (germline): GTSNPN, SVGIG (reference sequence). This CDR3 is built from 21 residues. Trimming at V came to 2 bases and at J to 6 bases, leaving 20 bases not matched to a gene. The CDR3 coding sequence is TGTGCCTGGAGTCAGAATTCTCGGGACAGGGGGCATTTTCGGCGTAATTCACCCCTCCACTTT. Protein product: CAWSQNSRDRGHFRRNSPLHF.

This rearrangement joins TRBV5-6 to TRBJ1-5; tentatively, D is TRBD1 (6 bases). The CDR3 sequence is 16 residues long. V gave up 4 bases and J gave up 7 bases, with 21 bases separating them. Germline lookup yields CDR1 SGHDT and CDR2 YYEEEE. The CDR3 DNA reads as TGTGCCAGCAGCACTCCGGGACACAAGAGACGGCAGCCCCAGCATTTT. It is translated as CASSTPGHKRRQPQHF.

The gene calls are TRBV4-1 and TRBJ1-5, with D uncertain. The germline V gene encodes CDR1 MGHRA and CDR2 YSYEKL. V was clipped by 2 bases and J by 0 bases, with 11 bases between them. The CDR3 has 16 residues. The CDR3 bases are TGCGCCAGCAGCCAAAACGAGAATTATAGCAATCAGCCCCAGCATTTT. It encodes CASSQNENYSNQPQHF.

The V gene is TRBV4-2, the J gene TRBJ2-7; D is uncertain. The CDR3 runs 13 residues. V was cut by 5 bases and J by 0 bases, with 8 bases left in between. Germline V lookup: CDR1 LGHNA, CDR2 YNFKEQ. The CDR3 DNA reads TGTGCCAGCAGCAACCGGATCTCCTACGAGCAGTACTTC. It yields the protein CASSNRISYEQYF.

The CDR3 region is CASSFPRNRGYNEQFF. CDR3 bases: TGTGCCAGCAGTTTTCCTAGAAACAGGGGCTACAATGAGCAGTTCTTC. The chain combines TRBV7-9 with TRBJ2-1; 7 bases are shared with TRBD1. Germline V gene lookup returns CDR1 SEHNR and CDR2 FQNEAQ (reference sequence). After removal of 6 bases from V and 3 bases from J, the junction contained 11 bases not matched to a gene. There are 16 residues in the CDR3.

The chain is built from TRBV7-6 and TRBJ2-3; tentative D call: TRBD1 (5 bases). Germline lookup yields CDR1 SGHVS and CDR2 FNYEAQ. Trimming took 1 base from V and 0 from J, leaving 17 bases between them. The length of the CDR3 is 18 residues. The chain's CDR3 is CASSLGWGGPGSTDTQYF. CDR3 nucleotides: TGTGCCAGCAGCTTAGGGTGGGGCGGCCCCGGGAGCACAGATACGCAGTATTTT.

This chain links TRBV4-1 with TRBJ2-3; TRBD2 matches at 12 bases. V shed 2 bases, J shed 0 bases, and the junction held 0 bases outside the gene matches. The CDR3 has 16 amino acids. Per the germline V gene, CDR1 is MGHRA and CDR2 is YSYEKL. The CDR3 DNA sequence: TGCGCCAGCAGCCAACTAGCGGGGGGGAGCACAGATACGCAGTATTTT. As protein: CASSQLAGGSTDTQYF.

The chain recombines TRBV9 with TRBJ1-2; no clear D. V lost 4 bases and J 8 bases, leaving 12 bases between the germline ends. The germline gives CDR1 SGDLS, CDR2 YYNGEE. The length of the CDR3 is 12 residues. The CDR3 sequence is CASSSEIGGYTF. CDR3 sequence (DNA): TGTGCCAGCAGCTCCGAGATAGGGGGCTACACCTTC.

This sequence joins TRBV12-3 or TRBV12-4 and TRBJ1-3; D is uncertain. There are 13 residues in the CDR3. V was pared by 5 bases and J by 1 base, with 6 bases between. Here the CDR3 reads CASSQRSGNTIYF. The DNA of the CDR3 is TGTGCCAGCAGTCAACGGTCTGGAAACACCATATATTTT.

This clone was seen a few times. V and J are TRBV28 and TRBJ1-2, with TRBD1 identical over 8 bases. Germline values: CDR1 MDHEN, CDR2 SYDVKM. CDR3 length equals 15 residues. After removal of 4 bases from V and 0 bases from J, the junction contained 4 bases not matched to a gene. The CDR3 nucleotides read TGTGCCAGCAGTTCCGGACAGGGTTCTAACTATGGCTACACCTTC. It encodes CASSSGQGSNYGYTF.

J is TRBJ1-3 and V is TRBV9; D remains ambiguous. This CDR3 region has 17 residues. Germline V CDR1 and CDR2: SGDLS, YYNGEE. V was trimmed by 2 bases and J by 0 bases, leaving 15 bases between them. The CDR3 is CASSVLGRGNSGNTIYF. The CDR3 coding sequence is TGTGCCAGCAGCGTCTTGGGCCGAGGGAACTCTGGAAACACCATATATTTT.

The gene calls are TRBV7-8 and TRBJ2-1, with D hard to call. Germline V gene lookup returns CDR1 SGHVS and CDR2 FQNEAQ. The V end lost 4 bases, the J end lost 12 bases, and 16 bases lay between the germline ends. This CDR3 region has 13 residues. The CDR3 DNA reads TGTGCCAGCAGCTCCTACAGCGAACCCAGGCAGTTCTTC. Amino acid sequence: CASSSYSEPRQFF.

This clone was counted between two and nine times. V is TRBV29-1 and J is TRBJ2-3; TRBD2 is a possible D gene (6 bases). From germline, CDR1 is SQVTM and CDR2 ANQGSEA. V lost 4 bases and J lost 1, with 15 bases in between. The CDR3 sequence is 15 residues long. CDR3 DNA: TGCAGCGTTGCCGGGGGATATCTCGGCACAGATACGCAGTATTTT. Its translation: CSVAGGYLGTDTQYF.

CDR3 coding DNA: TGCGCCAGCAGCTTGAACCTCGCTGGAAACACCATATATTTT. Residues: CASSLNLAGNTIYF. V is TRBV5-1 and J is TRBJ1-3; D ambiguous. From germline, CDR1 is SGHRS and CDR2 YFSETQ. The CDR3 is 14 amino acids. V shed 1 base and J shed 2 bases, with 7 bases lying between them.

This clone was recorded a few times. The V call is TRBV28, the J call TRBJ1-4, with 10 bases identical to TRBD1. The CDR3 is 14 amino acids. CDR1 and CDR2 (germline): MDHEN, SYDVKM. V trimming: 0 bases; J trimming: 10 bases; junction bases outside the gene matches: 2. The CDR3 DNA follows: TGTGCCAGCAGTTTATGGGACAGGGGGGGAAAACTGTTTTTT. Translated, it gives CASSLWDRGGKLFF. Complete variable domain (other parts from reference TRBV28 and TRBJ1-4): DVKVTQSSRYLVKRTGEKVFLECVQDMDHENMFWYRQDPGLGLRLIYFSYDVKMKEKGDIPEGYSVSREKKERFSLILESASTNQTSMYLCASSLWDRGGKLFFGSGTQLSVL.

The CDR3 nucleotides are TGTGCCAGCAGCCAAGTCCGGGGGCAGCCCCAGCATTTT. Translating it yields CASSQVRGQPQHF. The chain carries TRBV4-2 and TRBJ1-5; tentative D call: TRBD1 (5 bases). Germline V gene sequence: CDR1 LGHNA, CDR2 YNFKEQ. The CDR3 extends over 13 amino acids. V lost 1 base and J 7 bases, leaving 8 bases between the germline ends.